These 5 T cell receptor beta chains originate from one sample sequenced in a study of CD8 T cells in ankylosing spondylitis. Study findings and constraints: Ankylosing spondylitis blood appeared to carry a characteristic TCR beta motif of fewer than 10 highly homologous variants.

TCRdb itself ran the 5' RACE reads through MiXCR, one entry per CDR3 protein. The sample contains around 390,000 distinct CDR3 sequences, 20% to 25% of which appear only once. These receptors are not linked to any known antigen. The sequencing sample was made of blood, either unsorted or a sorted T cell fraction (not recorded which). The receptors were gathered from a male donor with ankylosing spondylitis.

The chain joins TRBV5-1 to TRBJ1-1; a possible D gene is TRBD1 (5 bases). Trimming stripped 3 bases from V and 2 bases from J, with 14 bases between. CDR3 size: 15 residues. CDR1 is SGHRS and CDR2 is YFSETQ in the germline V gene. The CDR3 protein is CASSSNRQRNTEAFF. The CDR3 nucleotides read TGCGCCAGCAGCTCCAATCGACAGAGAAACACTGAAGCTTTCTTT.

There are many counts of this clonotype. CDR3 residues: CASSPSGNNYNEQFF. The CDR3 nucleotides are TGTGCCAGCAGTCCTAGCGGGAACAACTACAATGAGCAGTTCTTC. The V gene is TRBV12-3 or TRBV12-4, the J gene TRBJ2-1; 9 positions match TRBD2. V was pared by 5 bases and J by 3 bases, with 5 bases of the junction left unmatched. The CDR3 contains 15 residues.

In this sample, this clonotype turned up a few times. The chain carries TRBV27 and TRBJ1-1; possibly TRBD1 for D (6 bases). The V gene lost 3 bases and the J gene lost 1 base, with 15 bases spanning the gap. This CDR3 contains 16 residues. Germline CDR1 reads MNHEY; CDR2 reads SMNVEV (reference sequence). CDR3 nucleotides: TGTGCCAGCAGTTTTTGGTCAGGGGCTGCGAACACTGAAGCTTTCTTT. Protein product: CASSFWSGAANTEAFF.

This clonotype showed up many times. The chain combines TRBV20-1 with TRBJ1-1, with D unresolved. The CDR3 is 11 residues long. V was shortened by 4 bases and J by 1 base, with 4 bases between the two germline ends. CDR1 is DFQATT and CDR2 is SNEGSKA in the germline V gene (reference sequence). DNA for the CDR3: TGCAGTGCTAAAGGGAACACTGAAGCTTTCTTT. It is translated as CSAKGNTEAFF.

The genes are TRBV20-1 and TRBJ1-5; D not certain. V was trimmed by 7 bases and J by 0 bases, leaving 13 bases between them. The CDR3 is 14 residues long. CDR1 and CDR2 (germline): DFQATT, SNEGSKA (reference sequence). The CDR3 region is CSGLPVDSNQPQHF. The CDR3 coding sequence is TGCAGTGGCCTCCCAGTGGATAGCAATCAGCCCCAGCATTTT.